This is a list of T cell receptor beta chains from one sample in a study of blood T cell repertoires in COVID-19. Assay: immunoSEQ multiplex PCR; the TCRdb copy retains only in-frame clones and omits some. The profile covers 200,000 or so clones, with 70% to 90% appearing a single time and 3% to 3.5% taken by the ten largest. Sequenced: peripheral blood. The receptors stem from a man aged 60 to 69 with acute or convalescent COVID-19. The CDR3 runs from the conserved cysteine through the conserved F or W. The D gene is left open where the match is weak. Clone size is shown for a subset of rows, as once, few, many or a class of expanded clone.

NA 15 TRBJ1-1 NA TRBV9 TGTGCCAGCACCACCTCGGGGTCGGGGTTGACTGAAGCTTTCTTT CASTTSGSGLTEAFF
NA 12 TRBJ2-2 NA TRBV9 TGTGCCAGCAGCCGAGTCACCGGGGAGCTGTTTTTT CASSRVTGELFF
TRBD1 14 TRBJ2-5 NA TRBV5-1 TGCGCCAGCAGCCTGACAGGGGCGGGGGAGACCCAGTACTTC CASSLTGAGETQYF
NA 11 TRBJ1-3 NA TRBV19 TGTGCCGGAGGGTCTGGAAACACCATATATTTT CAGGSGNTIYF
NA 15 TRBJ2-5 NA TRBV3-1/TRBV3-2 TGTGCCAGCAGCCAAGCGGGCAGGGTGGGGGAGACCCAGTACTTC CASSQAGRVGETQYF
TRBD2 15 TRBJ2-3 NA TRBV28 TGTGCCAGCCGAACTAGCGGGAGGAACACAGATACGCAGTATTTT CASRTSGRNTDTQYF
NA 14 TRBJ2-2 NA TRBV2 TGTGCCAGCAAGGTAGAGGGAACCGTTAGGGAGCTGTTTTTT CASKVEGTVRELFF
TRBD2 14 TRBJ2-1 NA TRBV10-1 TGCGCCAGGAGATTGCGGGAGTCCTACAATGAGCAGTTCTTC CARRLRESYNEQFF
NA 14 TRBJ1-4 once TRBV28 TGTGCCAGCAGCCCAGGGACAACTAATGAAAAACTGTTTTTT CASSPGTTNEKLFF
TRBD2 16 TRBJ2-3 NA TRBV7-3 TGTGCCAGCAGCCCGCGACTAGCGGGAAGCACAGATACGCAGTATTTT CASSPRLAGSTDTQYF
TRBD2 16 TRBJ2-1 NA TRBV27 TGTGCCAGCACTCCTTATTGGCGGGAGATCAACAATGAGCAGTTCTTC CASTPYWREINNEQFF
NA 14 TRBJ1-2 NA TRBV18 TGTGCCAGCTCACCACCTACGCGGGAACGCGGCTACACCTTC CASSPPTRERGYTF
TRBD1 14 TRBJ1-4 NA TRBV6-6 TGTGCCAGCAGCCGGGACAGGGAACATGAAAAACTGTTTTTT CASSRDREHEKLFF
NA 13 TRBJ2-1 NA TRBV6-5 TGTGCCAGCAGTTACGACGAGAGGCAGCGGCAGTTCTTC CASSYDERQRQFF
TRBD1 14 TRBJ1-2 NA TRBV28 TGTGCCAGCAGTTTACCCGGGACAGGGGGAGTTCACACCTTC CASSLPGTGGVHTF
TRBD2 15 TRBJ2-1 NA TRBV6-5 TGTGCCAGCAAGGGACTAGCGGGAGTTAATGCTGAGCAGTTCTTC CASKGLAGVNAEQFF
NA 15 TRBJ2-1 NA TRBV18 TGTGCCAGCTCACCGGCGGAGGGGGCGTATGATGAGCAGTTCTTC CASSPAEGAYDEQFF
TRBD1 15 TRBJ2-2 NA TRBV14 TGTGCCAGCTCGGAAACCAACAGGGGTTGGCGGGAGCTGTTTTTT CASSETNRGWRELFF
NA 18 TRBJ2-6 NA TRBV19 TGTGCCAGTAGTATAGAATCTTGGGCCCTCTCTGGGGCCAACGTCCTGACTTTC CASSIESWALSGANVLTF
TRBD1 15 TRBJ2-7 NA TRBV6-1 TGTGCCAGCAGTGAAAGTGAGGACAGGGGTGACGAGCAGTACTTC CASSESEDRGDEQYF
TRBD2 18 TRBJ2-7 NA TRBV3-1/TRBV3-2 TGTGCCAGCAGCCAAGAGGAGCGGGAGGCTCCAGTTTCGTACGAGCAGTACTTC CASSQEEREAPVSYEQYF
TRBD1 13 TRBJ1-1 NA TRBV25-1 TGTGCCAGCAGTCCACCGCAGGACAGGGGGGCTTTCTTT CASSPPQDRGAFF
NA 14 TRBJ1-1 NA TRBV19 TGTGCCACCATGACACAGAGGAGGCACACTGAAGCTTTCTTT CATMTQRRHTEAFF
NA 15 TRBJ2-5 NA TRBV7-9 TGTGCCAGCAGCCCCAAGGGGGGGTACCAAGAGACCCAGTACTTC CASSPKGGYQETQYF
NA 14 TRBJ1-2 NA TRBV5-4 TGTGCCAGCAGCCCGGGGGGACTTAACTATGGCTACACCTTC CASSPGGLNYGYTF
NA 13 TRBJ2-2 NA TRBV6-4 TGTGCCAGCAGTGTCGACTACACCGGGGAGCTGTTTTTT CASSVDYTGELFF
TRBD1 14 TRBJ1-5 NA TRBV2 TGTGCCAGCATTGGACAGGGGGCAGGGCAGCCCCAGCATTTT CASIGQGAGQPQHF
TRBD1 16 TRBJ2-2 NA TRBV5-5 TGTGCCAGCAGCCGCACGGGACAGATCTCCACCGGGGAGCTGTTTTTT CASSRTGQISTGELFF
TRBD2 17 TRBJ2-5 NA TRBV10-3 TGTGCCATCAGTGAGGCGGATACCGGGACTACTCTGGAGACCCAGTACTTC CAISEADTGTTLETQYF
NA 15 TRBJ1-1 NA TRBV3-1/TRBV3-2 TGTGCCAGCAGCCCACTGACAGTACTTAACACTGAAGCTTTCTTT CASSPLTVLNTEAFF
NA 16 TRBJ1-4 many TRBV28 TGTGCCAGCAGTACCCCGGCGGCCGCAACTAATGAAAAACTGTTTTTT CASSTPAAATNEKLFF
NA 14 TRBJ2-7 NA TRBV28 TGTGCCAGCAGCCTCCGGCTGACTAGTTTTGAGCAGTACTTC CASSLRLTSFEQYF
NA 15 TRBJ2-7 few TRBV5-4 TGTGCCAGCAGCTTGGGAGGGAAGGTTTTCGGAGAGCAGTACTTC CASSLGGKVFGEQYF
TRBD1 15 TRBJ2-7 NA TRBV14 TGTGCCAGCAGCCGATTCGAAAGGACAGGGGTCGAGCAGTACTTC CASSRFERTGVEQYF
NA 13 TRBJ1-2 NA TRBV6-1 TGTGCCAGCAGTGATGGAGCTAACTATGGCTACACCTTC CASSDGANYGYTF
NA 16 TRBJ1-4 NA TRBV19 TGTGCCAGTACGGAACAGTCCGACCGCTTTAATGAAAAACTGTTTTTT CASTEQSDRFNEKLFF
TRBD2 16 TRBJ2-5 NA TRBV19 TGTGCCAGTAGTATAGATTTAGCGGGAGGGGAAGAGACCCAGTACTTC CASSIDLAGGEETQYF
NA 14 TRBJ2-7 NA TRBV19 TGTGCCAGTAGCAGGGGCCCCAGCTCCTACGAGCAGTACTTC CASSRGPSSYEQYF
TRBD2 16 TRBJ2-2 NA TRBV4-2 TGTGCCAGCAGCCAAGAAGCGGGAGTGTCGGCCGGGGAGCTGTTTTTT CASSQEAGVSAGELFF
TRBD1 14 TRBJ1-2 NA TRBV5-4 TGTGCCAGCAGCTGGGGACAGGGGGCGGAGGGCTACACCTTC CASSWGQGAEGYTF
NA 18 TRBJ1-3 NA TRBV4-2 TGTGCCAGCAGCCAACCCCCTCCCTGGCCCCAGGGCGGAAACACCATATATTTT CASSQPPPWPQGGNTIYF
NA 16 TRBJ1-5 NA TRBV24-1 TGTGCCACCAGTGATACAGTCACGCCTGTCAATCAGCCCCAGCATTTT CATSDTVTPVNQPQHF
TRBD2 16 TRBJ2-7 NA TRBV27 TGTGCCAGCAGTGCGACTAGCGGGAGCGGCCCCTACGAGCAGTACTTC CASSATSGSGPYEQYF
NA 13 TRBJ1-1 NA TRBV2 TGTGCCAGCAGTGATATAACAGCCACTGAAGCTTTCTTT CASSDITATEAFF
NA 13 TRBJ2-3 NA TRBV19 TGTGCCAGTAGTCTCACTACGGGTGATACGCAGTATTTT CASSLTTGDTQYF
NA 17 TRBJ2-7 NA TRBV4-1 TGCGCCAGCAGCCAAGCGGGGCAGGGGACAATCCCCTACGAGCAGTACTTC CASSQAGQGTIPYEQYF
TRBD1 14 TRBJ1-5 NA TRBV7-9 TGTGCCAGCAGCTTATCAGGGGGAGAACAGCCCCAGCATTTT CASSLSGGEQPQHF
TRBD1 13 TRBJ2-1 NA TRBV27 TGTGCCAGCGGGGACAGGGGGGTACGGGAGCAGTTCTTC CASGDRGVREQFF
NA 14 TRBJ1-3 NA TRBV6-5 TGTGCCAGCAGTTACTTGGGGCCCGGAAACACCATATATTTT CASSYLGPGNTIYF
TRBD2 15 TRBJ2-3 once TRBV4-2 TGTGCCAGCAGCCAAGATCACGGGGGGGCAGATACGCAGTATTTT CASSQDHGGADTQYF
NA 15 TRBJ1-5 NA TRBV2 TGTGCCAGCTCCGGTACCACGCTGGGCAATCAGCCCCAGCATTTT CASSGTTLGNQPQHF